This entry lists 6 T cell receptor beta chains sequenced from one sample in a study of response to subunit inactivated influenza vaccine. TCRdb processed the RT-PCR reads anew with MiXCR; each CDR3 protein has one entry. The sample has 600,000 to 850,000 distinct CDR3 sequences; around 13% are singletons. Source: PBMCs from blood, taken roughly 2 weeks before vaccination. The origin of the receptors is a man aged 45-65 years who received an inactivated influenza vaccine.

The sample holds a few counts of this clonotype. The genes are TRBV7-2 and TRBJ2-7; D possibly matches TRBD1 or TRBD2 (5 bases each). The V gene lost 8 bases and the J gene lost 2 bases, with 16 bases spanning the gap. Germline CDR1 SGHTA, CDR2 FQGNSA. The CDR3 spans 14 residues. For the CDR3, the DNA is TGTGCCAGCGGGGGTAGACAGCCTACCTACGAGCAGTACTTC. This gives the protein CASGGRQPTYEQYF. Using reference TRBV7-2 and TRBJ2-7 for the parts outside the CDR3, the full variable domain is GAGVSQSPSNKVTEKGKDVELRCDPISGHTALYWYRQSLGQGLEFLIYFQGNSAPDKSGLPSDRFSAERTGGSVSTLTIQRTQQEDSAVYLCASGGRQPTYEQYFGPGTRLTVT.

The V call is TRBV6-2 or TRBV6-3, the J call TRBJ1-5; D is undetermined. The CDR3 runs 14 residues. V gave up 7 bases and J gave up 1 base, with 11 bases separating them. CDR1 MNHEY and CDR2 SVGEGT come from the germline V gene. The CDR3 coding sequence is TGTGCCAGCACGAAGAGGGCAAGCAATCAGCCCCAGCATTTT. This encodes CASTKRASNQPQHF.

At least ten counts were recorded for this clonotype. The CDR3, as DNA: TGTGCCAGCAGCCAAGAAGCCCCGACGGACAGGGGGATTTTTCAGCCCCAGCATTTT. Its translation: CASSQEAPTDRGIFQPQHF. J is TRBJ1-5 and V is TRBV4-2, with TRBD1 matching over 10 bases. Germline assignment: CDR1 LGHNA and CDR2 YNFKEQ. V trimming: 0 bases; J trimming: 6 bases; junction bases outside the gene matches: 14. The CDR3 contains 19 residues.

This chain links TRBV20-1 with TRBJ2-1, with 7 bases aligning to TRBD1. J was trimmed by 5 bases and V by 4 bases; bases with no gene match: 8. This CDR3 contains 14 residues. Germline values: CDR1 DFQATT, CDR2 SNEGSKA (reference sequence). The CDR3 reads CSAKGQVFNNEQFF. CDR3 nucleotide sequence: TGCAGTGCTAAAGGACAGGTCTTTAACAATGAGCAGTTCTTC.

This clonotype was observed at least ten times. The germline gene is not matched at one end of the junction; a read error may be the cause. This chain links TRBV20-1 with TRBJ2-7; 8 bases line up with TRBD2. CDR1 and CDR2 from the germline V gene are DFQATT and SNEGSKA (reference sequence). The CDR3 has 18 residues. Here the CDR3 reads CSARGGAGGLLTPLRPGF. The CDR3 DNA follows: TGCAGTGCGAGAGGTGGCGCGGGGGGCCTACTAACTCCCTTAAGACCCGGCTTC.

The chain is built from TRBV20-1 and TRBJ1-1; D call uncertain. The V gene lost 0 bases and the J gene lost 6 bases, with 11 bases spanning the gap. Germline CDR1 and CDR2: DFQATT and SNEGSKA (reference sequence). CDR3 length equals 13 residues. The CDR3 protein is CSARDLTDSEAFF. The CDR3 region has the DNA TGCAGTGCTAGAGATCTAACAGACTCTGAAGCTTTCTTT.